The 3 T cell receptor beta chains listed next were all sequenced from one sample in a study of T cell repertoires in cytomegalovirus infection. A single record per CDR3 protein comes from TCRdb applying MiXCR to the reads. The sample yields nearly 450,000 distinct CDR3 sequences, around 32% seen once. Sequencing was carried out using PBMCs. The receptors were gathered from a human donor in good health (CMV status not recorded). Some clones in this sample may be carry-over from other donors' samples.

This clonotype was picked up a small number of times. V gene TRBV18 combines with J gene TRBJ2-6, with D possibly being TRBD2 (5 bases). Per the germline V gene, CDR1 is KGHSH and CDR2 is LQKENI. Deletions cut 2 bases from V and 0 bases from J, with 8 bases between. The CDR3 has 16 residues. This CDR3 is CASSPWGASGANVLTF. The CDR3, as DNA: TGTGCCAGCTCACCATGGGGAGCCTCTGGGGCCAACGTCCTGACTTTC.

This chain connects TRBV20-1 to TRBJ1-4; no firm D call. Between the trimmed V and J ends, which lost 0 bases and 4 bases, there was a span of 9 bases. Germline assignment: CDR1 DFQATT and CDR2 SNEGSKA (reference sequence). CDR3 length: 14 amino acids. CDR3 sequence reads: CSARDGQNNEKLFF. Here the CDR3 DNA reads TGCAGTGCTAGAGATGGCCAGAATAATGAAAAACTGTTTTTT.

This clonotype showed up many times. The rearrangement joins TRBV11-2 to TRBJ2-1; D not certain. Germline V gives CDR1 SGHAT, CDR2 FQNNGV. The CDR3 runs to 13 residues. Trimming shortened V by 2 bases and J by 15 bases, and 17 bases separated the two germline ends. The CDR3 spells CASSLKVSDYMFF. The CDR3 DNA sequence: TGTGCCAGCAGCTTAAAAGTTAGTGATTACATGTTCTTC.